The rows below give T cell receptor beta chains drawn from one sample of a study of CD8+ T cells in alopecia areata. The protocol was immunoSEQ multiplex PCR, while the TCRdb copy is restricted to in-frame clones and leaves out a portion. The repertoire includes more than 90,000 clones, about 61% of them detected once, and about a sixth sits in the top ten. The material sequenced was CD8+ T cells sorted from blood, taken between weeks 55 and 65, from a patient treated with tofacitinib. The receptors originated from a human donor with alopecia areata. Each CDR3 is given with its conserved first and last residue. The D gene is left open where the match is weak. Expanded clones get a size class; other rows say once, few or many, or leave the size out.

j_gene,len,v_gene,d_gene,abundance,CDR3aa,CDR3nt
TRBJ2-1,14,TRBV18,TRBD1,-,CASSAATGRNEQFF,TGTGCCAGCTCAGCCGCGACAGGGCGTAATGAGCAGTTCTTC
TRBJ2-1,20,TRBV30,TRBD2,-,CAWSAPRGTSSGGPVYEQFF,TGTGCCTGGAGTGCACCCCGGGGAACCTCTAGCGGGGGGCCGGTGTATGAGCAGTTCTTC
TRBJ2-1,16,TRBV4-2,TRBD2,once,CASSRNGLAGDNEQFF,TGTGCCAGCAGCCGGAACGGACTAGCGGGGGACAATGAGCAGTTCTTC
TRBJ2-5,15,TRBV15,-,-,CATSRDWGPGETQYF,TGTGCCACCAGCAGAGATTGGGGTCCGGGGGAGACCCAGTACTTC
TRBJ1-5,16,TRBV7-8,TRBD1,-,CASSLARGTGNQPQHF,TGTGCCAGCAGCTTAGCCAGGGGGACGGGCAATCAGCCCCAGCATTTT
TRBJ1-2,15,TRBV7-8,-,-,CASSVAGPPNYGYTF,TGTGCCAGCAGCGTAGCCGGGCCCCCTAACTATGGCTACACCTTC
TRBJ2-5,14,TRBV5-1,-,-,CASSSDVYQETQYF,TGCGCCAGCAGTTCGGACGTCTACCAAGAGACCCAGTACTTC
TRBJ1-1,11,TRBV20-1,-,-,CSATLVAEAFF,TGCAGTGCCACGTTGGTGGCTGAAGCTTTCTTT
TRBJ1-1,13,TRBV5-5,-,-,CASRTDLNTEAFF,TGTGCCAGCAGGACGGACCTAAACACTGAAGCTTTCTTT
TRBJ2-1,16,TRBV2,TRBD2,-,CASSEEFSGGYNEQFF,TGTGCCAGCAGTGAAGAATTCAGCGGGGGGTACAATGAGCAGTTCTTC
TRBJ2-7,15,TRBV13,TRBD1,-,CASSQGTALSYEQYF,TGTGCCAGCAGCCAAGGGACAGCCCTCTCCTACGAGCAGTACTTC
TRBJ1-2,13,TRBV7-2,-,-,CASSPPGNYGYTF,TGTGCCAGCAGCCCCCCAGGGAACTATGGCTACACCTTC
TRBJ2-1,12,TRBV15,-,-,CATSYAFNEQFF,TGTGCCACCAGCTACGCATTCAATGAGCAGTTCTTC
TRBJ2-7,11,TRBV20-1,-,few,CSALRDYEQYF,TGCAGTGCCTTGCGAGACTACGAGCAGTACTTC
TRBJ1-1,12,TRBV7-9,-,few,CASSPGDTEAFF,TGTGCCAGCAGCCCGGGGGACACTGAAGCTTTCTTT
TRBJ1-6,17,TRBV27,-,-,CASSLAGGGTYNSPLHF,TGTGCCAGCAGTTTAGCCGGAGGGGGTACCTATAATTCACCCCTCCACTTT
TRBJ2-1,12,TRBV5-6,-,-,CASSWTYNEQFF,TGTGCCAGCAGCTGGACCTACAATGAGCAGTTCTTC
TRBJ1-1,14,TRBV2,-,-,CASSNRDPNTEAFF,TGTGCCAGCAGCAATCGAGACCCGAACACTGAAGCTTTCTTT
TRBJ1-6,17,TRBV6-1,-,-,CASSEALQGSYNSPLHF,TGTGCCAGCAGTGAAGCGCTTCAAGGCTCCTATAATTCACCCCTCCACTTT
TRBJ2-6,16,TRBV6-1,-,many,CASSEETGSGANVLTF,TGTGCCAGCAGTGAAGAAACGGGCTCTGGGGCCAACGTCCTGACTTTC
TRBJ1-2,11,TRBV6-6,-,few,CASSYLGGYTF,TGTGCCAGCAGTTACCTGGGGGGCTACACCTTC
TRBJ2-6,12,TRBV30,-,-,CAWSPGANVLTF,TGTGCCTGGAGTCCTGGGGCCAACGTCCTGACTTTC
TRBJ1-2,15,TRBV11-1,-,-,CASTPGLSASLGYTF,TGTGCCAGCACCCCCGGCCTCTCCGCCTCCCTTGGCTACACCTTC
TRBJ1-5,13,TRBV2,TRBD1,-,CASLDRGNQPQHF,TGTGCCAGCCTCGACAGGGGTAATCAGCCCCAGCATTTT
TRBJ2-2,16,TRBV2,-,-,CASTTLGLANTGELFF,TGTGCCAGCACCACCTTGGGACTGGCAAACACCGGGGAGCTGTTTTTT
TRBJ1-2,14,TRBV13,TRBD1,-,CASSLGGTGDGYTF,TGTGCCAGCAGCTTAGGAGGGACAGGGGATGGCTACACCTTC
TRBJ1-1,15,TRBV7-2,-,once,CASSPTPGRGTEAFF,TGTGCCAGCAGTCCAACCCCAGGCCGGGGGACTGAAGCTTTCTTT
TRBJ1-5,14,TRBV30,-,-,CAWTPGVGNQPQHF,TGTGCCTGGACCCCAGGGGTCGGGAATCAGCCCCAGCATTTT
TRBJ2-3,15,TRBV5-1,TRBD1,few,CASSTWTGGADTQYF,TGCGCCAGCAGCACATGGACAGGGGGCGCCGATACGCAGTATTTT
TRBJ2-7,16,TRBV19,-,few,CASSLYNGRGSYEQYF,TGTGCCAGTAGCCTGTATAACGGCAGGGGATCCTACGAGCAGTACTTC
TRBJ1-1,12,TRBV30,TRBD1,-,CAWRGGMPEAFF,TGTGCCTGGAGAGGGGGCATGCCTGAAGCTTTCTTT
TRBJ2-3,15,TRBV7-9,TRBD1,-,CASSSRDRDADTQYF,TGTGCCAGCAGCTCCCGGGACAGGGACGCAGATACGCAGTATTTT
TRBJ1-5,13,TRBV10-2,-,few,CASSDGRDQPQHF,TGCGCCAGCAGTGACGGTAGGGATCAGCCCCAGCATTTT
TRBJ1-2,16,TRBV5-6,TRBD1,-,CASSLDISGGNYGYTF,TGTGCCAGCAGCTTGGATATTTCAGGGGGCAACTATGGCTACACCTTC
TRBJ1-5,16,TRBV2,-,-,CASSESRAGANQPQHF,TGTGCCAGCAGTGAATCCCGAGCAGGGGCCAATCAGCCCCAGCATTTT
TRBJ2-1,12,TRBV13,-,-,CASSLGRSEQFF,TGTGCCAGCAGCTTAGGCCGAAGTGAGCAGTTCTTC
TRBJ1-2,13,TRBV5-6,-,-,CASSKGVGYGYTF,TGTGCCAGCAGTAAAGGGGTTGGCTATGGCTACACCTTC
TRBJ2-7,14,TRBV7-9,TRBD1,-,CASRPRDRGYEQYF,TGTGCCAGCAGGCCCCGGGACAGGGGATACGAGCAGTACTTC
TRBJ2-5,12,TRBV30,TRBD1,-,CAWWTGGETQYF,TGTGCCTGGTGGACAGGGGGGGAGACCCAGTACTTC
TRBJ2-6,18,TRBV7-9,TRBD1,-,CASSPGTGFSRGANVLTF,TGTGCCAGCAGCCCCGGGACAGGGTTTTCTCGTGGGGCCAACGTCCTGACTTTC
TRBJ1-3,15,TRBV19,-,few,CASSIWAASGNTIYF,TGTGCCAGTAGTATCTGGGCGGCTTCTGGAAACACCATATATTTT
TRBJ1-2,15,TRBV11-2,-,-,CASSPTQGEYYGYTF,TGTGCCAGCAGCCCAACCCAGGGCGAATACTATGGCTACACCTTC
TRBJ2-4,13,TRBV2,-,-,CASSEGFGNIQYF,TGTGCCAGCAGTGAGGGCTTCGGGAACATTCAGTACTTC
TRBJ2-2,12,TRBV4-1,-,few,CASSHRSGELFF,TGCGCCAGCAGCCACCGTTCCGGGGAGCTGTTTTTT
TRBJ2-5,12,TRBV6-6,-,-,CASRGSQETQYF,TGTGCCAGCAGGGGCAGTCAAGAGACCCAGTACTTC